The 32 T cell receptor beta chains presented below share a single source sample, sequenced in a study of cytomegalovirus exposure and HLA in healthy donors. 13 Jbeta primers and 60 Vbeta primers were used for the PCR. The protocol was immunoSEQ multiplex PCR, while the TCRdb copy is restricted to in-frame clones and leaves out a portion. The data show almost 200,000 clones, around 80% seen once. Source material: PBMCs. These receptors all come from a woman aged 25 to 39 in good health and CMV-seropositive.

The V gene is TRBV1, the J gene TRBJ2-7; the table's D call, TRBD2, has no DNA check behind it. TRBV1 is classified as a pseudogene. The length of the CDR3 is 18 residues. The CDR3 sequence: CTSSQPPRTSGNCYEQYF. As DNA, the CDR3 is TGCACCAGCAGCCAACCCCCTCGGACTAGCGGGAACTGCTACGAGCAGTACTTC.

The rearrangement uses TRBV25-1 and TRBJ2-1; 10 bases are a match to TRBD2. Germline V gene lookup returns CDR1 MGHDK and CDR2 SYGVNS. This CDR3 spans 18 amino acids. V dropped 6 bases and J dropped 0; count of bases not matched to a gene: 11. This CDR3 reads CASSPGILAGISYNEQFF. DNA of the CDR3: TGTGCCAGCAGCCCCGGTATACTAGCGGGGATCTCCTACAATGAGCAGTTCTTC.

The chain carries TRBV14 and TRBJ2-5; 10 nucleotides line up with TRBD2. CDR1 and CDR2 (germline): SGHDN, FVKESK. The V segment lost 2 bases and the J segment 4 bases; nucleotides outside the gene matches: 4. The CDR3 covers 15 residues. This CDR3 is CASSQLLAGRETQYF. CDR3 bases: TGTGCCAGCAGCCAATTACTAGCGGGGCGAGAGACCCAGTACTTC.

This clone was counted only a few times. The chain uses TRBV5-1 and TRBJ2-7; 7 nucleotides match TRBD2. The CDR3 has 12 amino acids. After removal of 7 bases from V and 8 bases from J, the junction contained 9 bases not matched to a gene. Looked up from germline, CDR1 is SGHRS and CDR2 is YFSETQ. Written as DNA, the CDR3 is TGCGCCAGCTCCAGCGGCGGGAGACAGCAGTACTTC. This encodes CASSSGGRQQYF.

The J gene is TRBJ2-7, the V gene TRBV20-1; D uncertain. The CDR3 runs to 11 residues. In germline, CDR1 is DFQATT, CDR2 SNEGSKA (reference sequence). The V end was cut by 0 bases, the J end by 7 bases, with 7 bases between. Written as DNA, the CDR3 is TGCAGTGCTAGAGACCGAGAGGAGCAGTACTTC. As protein: CSARDREEQYF.

Only a few counts were recorded for this clone. The rearrangement links TRBV9 to TRBJ1-5, with 8 bases lining up with TRBD1. V trimming: 4 bases; J trimming: 7 bases; junction bases outside the gene matches: 7. The CDR3 length is 14 residues. Germline V gene lookup returns CDR1 SGDLS and CDR2 YYNGEE. CDR3 protein: CASSSGQGGQPQHF. The CDR3 nucleotides are TGTGCCAGCAGCTCTGGACAGGGCGGCCAGCCCCAGCATTTT.

The rearrangement joins TRBV7-2 to TRBJ1-5, with 8 nucleotides matching TRBD1. Germline V lookup: CDR1 SGHTA, CDR2 FQGNSA. CDR3 size: 13 residues. The ends lost 5 bases at V and 6 bases at J; junction bases unmatched: 3. In DNA form, the CDR3 reads TGTGCCAGCAGCCGTGACAGGGGTCAGCCCCAGCATTTT. This gives the protein CASSRDRGQPQHF.

CDR3 loop: CASSPARGYEQYF. As DNA, the CDR3 is TGTGCCAGCTCACCTGCGCGGGGCTACGAGCAGTACTTC. The chain uses TRBV18 and TRBJ2-7; D possibly corresponds to TRBD2 (6 bases). CDR1 is KGHSH, CDR2 LQKENI, per germline. The germline V and J ends were trimmed by 3 bases and 3 bases, with 9 bases remaining between them. CDR3 length: 13 amino acids.

The chain recombines TRBV9 with TRBJ2-2; 8 positions match TRBD2. Germline assignment: CDR1 SGDLS and CDR2 YYNGEE. This CDR3 spans 15 amino acids. Trimming removed 4 bases from V and 1 base from J; junction bases left unmatched: 3. The CDR3 protein is CASSQGLENTGELFF. CDR3 sequence (DNA): TGTGCCAGCAGCCAGGGACTAGAGAACACCGGGGAGCTGTTTTTT.

The chain has TRBV2 and TRBJ1-5; 10 positions match TRBD1. V was pared by 4 bases and J by 0 bases, with 0 bases of the junction left unmatched. CDR1 and CDR2 (germline): SNHLY, FYNNEI. This CDR3 contains 15 residues. CDR3 coding DNA: TGTGCCAGCAGTGGACAGGGGGCTAGCAATCAGCCCCAGCATTTT. This gives the protein CASSGQGASNQPQHF.

V is TRBV6-5 and J is TRBJ1-4, with 7 bases identical to TRBD1. Germline assignment: CDR1 MNHEY and CDR2 SVGAGI. The J segment lost 8 bases and the V segment lost 5 bases, leaving 8 bases of the junction unmatched. The CDR3 has 14 amino acids. The DNA for the CDR3 is TGTGCCAGCAGTACGACAGGGTTTAAGGAAAAACTGTTTTTT. It codes for CASSTTGFKEKLFF.

The chain links TRBV27 to TRBJ2-7, with D possibly matching TRBD2 (6 bases). Germline V gene data show CDR1 as MNHEY and CDR2 as SMNVEV (reference sequence). The V end lost 6 bases, the J end lost 2 bases, and 14 bases lay between the germline ends. The CDR3 has 14 residues. This CDR3 reads CASSRLDQAYEQYF. Written as DNA, the CDR3 is TGTGCCAGCAGCCGACTAGATCAAGCCTACGAGCAGTACTTC.

The chain recombines TRBV2 with TRBJ2-6; possible D gene TRBD2, 6 bases. Germline CDR1 reads SNHLY; CDR2 reads FYNNEI. V lost 9 bases, J lost 0 bases, and 9 bases lay in between. The CDR3 has 14 amino acids. The CDR3 DNA sequence: TGTGCCAGGGAGGGCCCCTCTGGGGCCAACGTCCTGACTTTC. This translates into CAREGPSGANVLTF. Complete variable domain (other parts from reference TRBV2 and TRBJ2-6): EPEVTQTPSHQVTQMGQEVILRCVPISNHLYFYWYRQILGQKVEFLVSFYNNEISEKSEIFDDQFSVERPDGSNFTLKIRSTKLEDSAMYFCAREGPSGANVLTFGAGSRLTVL.

The chain is built from TRBV2 and TRBJ2-4; 16 nucleotides line up with TRBD2. The CDR3 contains 23 residues. The germline CDR1 and CDR2 sequences are SNHLY and FYNNEI. The V and J ends lost 3 bases and 0 bases, in that order; junction bases with no gene match: 17. The CDR3 DNA reads TGTGCCAGCAGTGATAGTTGGCGGCGTGGGACTAGCGGGAGGGGGTTAGCCAAAAACATTCAGTACTTC. Residues: CASSDSWRRGTSGRGLAKNIQYF.

The count of this clone is one. J is TRBJ1-1 and V is TRBV11-2, with D maybe TRBD1 (6 bases). Germline CDR1 is SGHAT and CDR2 is FQNNGV. Trimming shortened V by 4 bases and J by 10 bases, and 22 bases separated the two germline ends. This CDR3 is 15 amino acids long. CDR3 DNA sequence: TGTGCCAGCAGCTGGGATCAGGGGCGAACAGGCGGAGCTTTCTTT. Translated: CASSWDQGRTGGAFF.

This clone has more than one count but fewer than ten. This chain uses TRBV16 with TRBJ1-2, with D tentatively TRBD1 (6 bases). V lost 0 bases to trimming and J lost 0 bases, with 11 bases between them. The CDR3 consists of 16 residues. Germline values: CDR1 KGHSY, CDR2 FQNENV. CDR3 DNA sequence: TGTGCCAGCAGCCAATCGGGGGCAGGAGCTAACTATGGCTACACCTTC. Translating it yields CASSQSGAGANYGYTF.

This sequence joins TRBV5-1 and TRBJ2-7; D possibly corresponds to TRBD1 (6 bases). Trimming pared 1 base from V and 3 bases from J, leaving 11 bases between. Looked up from germline, CDR1 is SGHRS and CDR2 is YFSETQ. The CDR3 contains 14 residues. The CDR3 sequence is CASSLTGTRYEQYF. The CDR3 region has the DNA TGCGCCAGCAGCTTGACAGGGACCCGCTACGAGCAGTACTTC.

For this clone: One end of the junction varies from germline; a read error may be responsible. V gene TRBV4-3 combines with J gene TRBJ2-1; D gene ambiguous. Germline-derived CDR1 and CDR2 are LGHNA and YSLEER. CDR3 length: 13 residues. As DNA, the CDR3 is TGCGCCAGCAGCCAAGCGTACAGAGACCAGCAATTCTTC. It yields the protein CASSQAYRDQQFF.

The chain employs TRBV4-3 and TRBJ1-6, with D tentatively TRBD1 (5 bases). The germline gives CDR1 LGHNA, CDR2 YSLEER. The V gene lost 3 bases and the J gene lost 6 bases, with 18 bases spanning the gap. The CDR3 extends over 17 amino acids. In DNA form, the CDR3 reads TGCGCCAGCAGCCAGGCCCAGGGAGGGGTATTTAATTCACCCCTCCACTTT. As protein: CASSQAQGGVFNSPLHF.

The V call is TRBV27, the J call TRBJ2-7; TRBD2 matches at 7 bases. V gave up 8 bases and J gave up 1 base; unmatched junction bases: 5. This CDR3 has 13 residues. Germline CDR1 reads MNHEY; CDR2 reads SMNVEV (reference sequence). The CDR3 spells CASRDYYSYEQYF. The CDR3 DNA is TGTGCCAGCCGGGACTACTATTCCTACGAGCAGTACTTC.

This chain connects TRBV29-1 to TRBJ2-2; 12 positions match TRBD2. The CDR3 has 15 residues. V shed 1 base, J shed 6 bases, and the junction held 3 bases outside the gene matches. The germline V gene encodes CDR1 SQVTM and CDR2 ANQGSEA. CDR3 in DNA: TGCAGCGTTGAAGGTCTAGCGGGAGGGCCCGGGGAGCTGTTTTTT. Translated: CSVEGLAGGPGELFF.

This clone appeared a single time. In nucleotides, the CDR3 is TGTGCCAGCAGCATGACAGGATTGAACACTGAAGCTTTCTTT. Translated, it gives CASSMTGLNTEAFF. The chain combines TRBV6-5 with TRBJ1-1; D might be TRBD1 (6 bases). The germline CDR1 and CDR2 sequences are MNHEY and SVGAGI. V lost 6 bases and J lost 0, with 11 bases in between. CDR3 length: 14 amino acids.

J is TRBJ2-3 and V is TRBV6-1, with D possibly TRBD1 on 6 matching bases. The CDR3 runs to 15 residues. The V and J ends lost 1 base and 3 bases respectively, with 11 bases between them. Germline-derived CDR1 and CDR2 are MNHNS and SASEGT. Here the CDR3 reads CASSEGGGFTDTQYF. The CDR3 region has the DNA TGTGCCAGCAGTGAAGGAGGGGGATTTACAGATACGCAGTATTTT.

The rearrangement joins TRBV9 to TRBJ2-5, with TRBD2 as a possible D gene (6 bases). The CDR3 contains 14 residues. The germline CDR1 and CDR2 sequences are SGDLS and YYNGEE. V was pared by 4 bases and J by 5 bases, with 15 bases between. CDR3 nucleotide sequence: TGTGCCAGCAGCAAGACTAGTGACCGGGAGACCCAGTACTTC. Translated, it gives CASSKTSDRETQYF.

The chain links TRBV7-2 to TRBJ1-6; no definite D call. This CDR3 is 15 amino acids long. Germline CDR1 reads SGHTA; CDR2 reads FQGNSA. The V gene lost 4 bases and the J gene lost 8 bases, with 15 bases spanning the gap. The CDR3 is CASSSSPFDDSPLHF. The CDR3, as DNA: TGTGCCAGCAGCTCTAGCCCTTTTGATGATTCACCCCTCCACTTT.

V gene TRBV9 combines with J gene TRBJ2-2; TRBD2 is a possible D gene (6 bases). Germline values: CDR1 SGDLS, CDR2 YYNGEE. Trimming took off 0 bases at V and 0 bases at J, with 9 bases between the two ends. This CDR3 has 16 amino acids. CDR3 region: CASSVGTTSNTGELFF. Here the CDR3 DNA reads TGTGCCAGCAGCGTAGGGACTACGTCGAACACCGGGGAGCTGTTTTTT. The entire variable domain, with the rest obtained from reference TRBV9 and TRBJ2-2, is as follows: DSGVTQTPKHLITATGQRVTLRCSPRSGDLSVYWYQQSLDQGLQFLIQYYNGEERAKGNILERFSAQQFPDLHSELNLSSLELGDSALYFCASSVGTTSNTGELFFGEGSRLTVL.

The J gene is TRBJ1-5, the V gene TRBV25-1; TRBD1 matches 7 bases. The ends lost 8 bases at V and 4 bases at J; junction bases unmatched: 5. Germline V gene data show CDR1 as MGHDK and CDR2 as SYGVNS. The CDR3 extends over 13 amino acids. In DNA form, the CDR3 reads TGTGCCAGCGGCCAGGGGGGAAATCAGCCCCAGCATTTT. Amino acid sequence: CASGQGGNQPQHF.

The genes are TRBV4-1 and TRBJ1-2; D is perhaps TRBD1 (5 bases). Germline CDR1 is MGHRA and CDR2 is YSYEKL. V was cut by 6 bases and J by 5 bases, with 13 bases left in between. This CDR3 contains 13 residues. The CDR3 region is CASRPTDSYGYTF. CDR3 DNA sequence: TGCGCCAGCAGGCCGACAGATTCGTATGGCTACACCTTC.

CDR3 protein: CASSYSLGRGDTQYF. CDR3 nucleotide sequence: TGTGCCAGCAGTTACTCGCTGGGAAGGGGAGATACGCAGTATTTT. This rearrangement joins TRBV6-6 to TRBJ2-3; perhaps TRBD1 as D (5 bases). This CDR3 has 15 amino acids. Trimming pared 0 bases from V and 5 bases from J, leaving 12 bases between. Germline V CDR1 and CDR2: MNHNY, SVGAGI (reference sequence).

This rearrangement joins TRBV7-9 to TRBJ2-5; TRBD1 matches at 7 bases. The CDR3 spans 15 residues. The germline gives CDR1 SEHNR, CDR2 FQNEAQ (reference sequence). The V and J ends lost 5 bases and 3 bases, in that order; junction bases with no gene match: 9. The CDR3: CASSTTRDSEETQYF. The CDR3 region has the DNA TGTGCCAGCAGCACTACCAGGGACAGCGAAGAGACCCAGTACTTC.

The chain carries TRBV7-9 and TRBJ1-1, with a possible D match to TRBD1 (6 bases). Germline CDR1 SEHNR, CDR2 FQNEAQ (reference sequence). Trimming left V 5 bases short and J 1 base short, with 17 bases between. This CDR3 contains 16 residues. CDR3 sequence: CASSPPVRGANTEAFF. DNA for the CDR3: TGTGCCAGCAGCCCCCCCGTCAGGGGAGCGAACACTGAAGCTTTCTTT.

The chain uses TRBV4-3 and TRBJ2-2, with TRBD1 identical over 11 bases. Germline trimming cut 1 base from V and 1 base from J; bases unmatched to any gene: 8. The CDR3 has 19 amino acids. The germline V gene encodes CDR1 LGHNA and CDR2 YSLEER. The CDR3 loop is CASSQVRLGQGVNTGELFF. The CDR3 DNA follows: TGCGCCAGCAGCCAAGTTCGGCTGGGACAGGGGGTGAACACCGGGGAGCTGTTTTTT.